A single sample gave rise to the 8 T cell receptor beta chains below, sequenced in a study of graft-versus-host responses after intestinal transplantation. Here immunoSEQ multiplex PCR was the method, and the copy in TCRdb shows in-frame clones only, minus some. Of more than 60,000 clones detected, 90% appear once; the ten largest clones hold approximately 1.3%. Their antigens are not known. The sample consisted of unstimulated CD8+ T cells sorted from spleen or lymph node cells, taken before intestinal transplant. The receptors stem from a human donor who received an intestinal transplant.

The chain links TRBV27 to TRBJ1-2; 8 bases match TRBD1. Germline CDR1 and CDR2: MNHEY and SMNVEV (reference sequence). The trim removed 6 bases at V and 4 bases at J, leaving 7 bases unmatched. The CDR3 is made up of 14 amino acids. The CDR3 sequence: CASRDRETGYGYTF. The CDR3 coding sequence is TGTGCCAGCAGGGACAGGGAGACGGGCTATGGCTACACCTTC.

The chain employs TRBV9 and TRBJ2-1; no reliable D call. V was clipped by 2 bases and J by 0 bases, with 27 bases between them. The CDR3 contains 21 residues. Germline CDR1 reads SGDLS; CDR2 reads YYNGEE. The DNA of the CDR3 is TGTGCCAGCAGCGTGAGGTCTGGAAGCTCTCCCGACGTAAGCTCCTACAATGAGCAGTTCTTC. Its translation: CASSVRSGSSPDVSSYNEQFF.

This chain joins TRBV2 and TRBJ2-3, with no clear D. Deletions cut 9 bases from V and 7 bases from J, with 11 bases between. The CDR3 is 11 residues long. Germline loops: CDR1 SNHLY, CDR2 FYNNEI. CDR3 nucleotides: TGTGCCAGACTTCTAAATTATACGCAGTATTTT. Its translation is CARLLNYTQYF.

The genes are TRBV14 and TRBJ2-7; TRBD1 might be the D (5 bases). The V end lost 4 bases, the J end lost 4 bases, and 11 bases lay between the germline ends. The CDR3 is 13 residues long. Germline assignment: CDR1 SGHDN and CDR2 FVKESK. The CDR3 DNA reads as TGTGCCAGCAGCCCTAGGACACTTTACGAGCAGTACTTC. Protein: CASSPRTLYEQYF. The variable domain in full, with the rest retrieved from reference TRBV14 and TRBJ2-7, is EAGVTQFPSHSVIEKGQTVTLRCDPISGHDNLYWYRRVMGKEIKFLLHFVKESKQDESGMPNNRFLAERTGGTYSTLKVQPAELEDSGVYFCASSPRTLYEQYFGPGTRLTVT.

V gene TRBV2 combines with J gene TRBJ2-7; TRBD1 is a possible D gene (6 bases). The germline gives CDR1 SNHLY, CDR2 FYNNEI. The CDR3 is 15 residues long. The ends were cut back, 4 bases at V and 0 bases at J, with 13 bases in the middle. The CDR3 spells CASSGQDISSYEQYF. CDR3 coding DNA: TGTGCCAGCAGTGGACAGGATATTAGCTCCTACGAGCAGTACTTC.

The chain links TRBV6-1 to TRBJ1-6; D is undetermined. V was shortened by 3 bases and J by 0 bases, with 6 bases between the two germline ends. Germline-derived CDR1 and CDR2 are MNHNS and SASEGT. The CDR3 extends over 15 amino acids. The CDR3: CASSERPSYNSPLHF. CDR3 nucleotide sequence: TGTGCCAGCAGTGAGAGGCCCTCCTATAATTCACCCCTCCACTTT.

This chain connects TRBV9 to TRBJ2-5, with a possible D match to TRBD2 (6 bases). CDR1 and CDR2 from the germline V gene are SGDLS and YYNGEE. Between the trimmed V and J ends, which lost 4 bases and 0 bases, there was a span of 10 bases. The CDR3 has 14 residues. CDR3 DNA: TGTGCCAGCAGCTCCCGGGGGTACCAAGAGACCCAGTACTTC. It is translated as CASSSRGYQETQYF.

This clone was picked up one time. J is TRBJ2-7 and V is TRBV9, with 10 bases identical to TRBD2. CDR1 is SGDLS, CDR2 YYNGEE, per germline. The CDR3 covers 17 residues. J lost 0 bases, V lost 4 bases, and 10 bases had no gene match. As DNA, the CDR3 is TGTGCCAGCAGCACATCCCCCGGGACTAGCGTCTCCTACGAGCAGTACTTC. It codes for CASSTSPGTSVSYEQYF.